The clone carrying this TCR beta chain was counted ten times or more. What it binds is not known. The CDR3 goes on 3 residues after the read ends, and that part is filled in from the germline J gene. Assay: immunoSEQ multiplex PCR; the TCRdb copy retains only in-frame clones and omits some. Sampling found approximately 44,000 clones, none seen once. The data were obtained in a study of T cell clonality in common variable immunodeficiency. Broader study findings: TCRbeta clonality was increased in CVID versus healthy controls.

V shed 4 bases, J shed 3 bases, and the junction held 14 bases outside the gene matches. CDR1 is SGHRS, CDR2 YFSETQ, per germline. This CDR3 comprises 18 residues. This sequence joins TRBV5-1 and TRBJ1-4; 8 positions match TRBD1. The sequencing input was peripheral blood mononuclear cells. The TCR comes from a person aged 18-69 years in good health. The CDR3 spells CASSQKKGDRPSNEKLFF. The CDR3 DNA, read in part, is TGCGCCAGCAGCCAGAAAAAAGGGGACAGGCCATCTAATGAAAAA.